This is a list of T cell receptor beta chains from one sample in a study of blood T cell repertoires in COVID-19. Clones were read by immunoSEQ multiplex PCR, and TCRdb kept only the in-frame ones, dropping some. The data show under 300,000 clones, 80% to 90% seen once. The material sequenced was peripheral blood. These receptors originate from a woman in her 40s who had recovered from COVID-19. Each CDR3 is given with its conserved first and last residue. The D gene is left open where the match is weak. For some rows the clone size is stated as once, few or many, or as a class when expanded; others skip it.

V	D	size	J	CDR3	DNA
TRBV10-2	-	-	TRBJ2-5	CASSASRGGTQYF	TGCGCCAGCAGTGCTTCGCGGGGTGGGACCCAGTACTTC
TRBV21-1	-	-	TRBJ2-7	CASTPGLAERNEQYF	TGTGCCAGCACCCCCGGACTAGCGGAACGTAACGAGCAGTACTTC
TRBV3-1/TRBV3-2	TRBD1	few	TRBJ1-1	CASSSRDRGKLGTEAFF	TGTGCCAGCAGTTCCCGGGACAGAGGCAAATTGGGCACTGAAGCTTTCTTT
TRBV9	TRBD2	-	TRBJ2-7	CASSPGGGESYEQYF	TGTGCCAGCAGCCCAGGCGGGGGGGAATCCTACGAGCAGTACTTC
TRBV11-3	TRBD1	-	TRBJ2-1	CASSSRTGSIRNEQFF	TGTGCCAGCAGCTCCCGGACAGGGAGTATTAGAAATGAGCAGTTCTTC
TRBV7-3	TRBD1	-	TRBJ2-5	CASSRTGESTETQYF	TGTGCCAGCAGCCGGACAGGGGAGTCCACAGAGACCCAGTACTTC
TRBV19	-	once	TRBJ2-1	CASSGSRLLYNEQFF	TGTGCCAGTAGTGGTTCGAGACTCCTCTACAATGAGCAGTTCTTC
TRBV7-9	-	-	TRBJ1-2	CASSFLVPGGYTF	TGTGCCAGCAGCTTCCTAGTCCCCGGCGGCTACACCTTC
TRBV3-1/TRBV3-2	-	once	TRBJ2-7	CASSPRDPGEGGFEQYF	TGTGCCAGCAGCCCCCGGGACCCAGGGGAGGGGGGGTTCGAGCAGTACTTC
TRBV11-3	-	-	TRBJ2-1	CASSLPPRGYNEQFF	TGTGCCAGCAGCTTGCCCCCCCGCGGATACAATGAGCAGTTCTTC
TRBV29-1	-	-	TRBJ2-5	CSVGGGQETQYF	TGCAGCGTTGGAGGGGGCCAAGAGACCCAGTACTTC
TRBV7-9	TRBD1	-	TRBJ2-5	CTSSSRPGTGLAETQYF	TGTACCAGCAGCTCCCGTCCCGGGACAGGGTTGGCGGAGACCCAGTACTTC
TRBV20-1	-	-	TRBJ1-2	CSARRGYGYTF	TGCAGTGCTAGACGGGGATATGGCTACACCTTC
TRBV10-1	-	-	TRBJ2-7	CASSEGQGPYEQYF	TGCGCCAGCAGTGAGGGGCAGGGCCCCTACGAGCAGTACTTC
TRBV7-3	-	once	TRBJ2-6	CASSLTATMNSGANVLTF	TGTGCCAGCAGCTTAACGGCCACGATGAACTCTGGGGCCAACGTCCTGACTTTC
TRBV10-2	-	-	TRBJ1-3	CASSEWPDGNTIYF	TGCGCCAGCAGTGAGTGGCCCGATGGAAACACCATATATTTT
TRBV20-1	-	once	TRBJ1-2	CSANFQAGYTF	TGCAGTGCTAATTTTCAGGCCGGCTACACCTTC
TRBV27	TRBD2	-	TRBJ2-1	CASSPLAGLYNEQFF	TGTGCCAGCAGCCCACTAGCGGGTCTATACAATGAGCAGTTCTTC
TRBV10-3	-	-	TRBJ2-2	CAISARDVTGELFF	TGTGCCATCAGTGCCAGGGATGTTACCGGGGAGCTGTTTTTT
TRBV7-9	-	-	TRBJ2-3	CASSLVPGTGLRDTQYF	TGTGCCAGCAGCTTAGTTCCCGGGACTGGGCTGAGAGATACGCAGTATTTT
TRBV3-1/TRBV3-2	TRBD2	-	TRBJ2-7	CASSQGVLSGVYGEQYF	TGTGCCAGCAGCCAAGGGGTACTAAGCGGGGTATATGGCGAGCAGTACTTC
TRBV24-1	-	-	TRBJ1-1	CATSDLTGFTEAFF	TGTGCCACCAGTGATTTGACAGGGTTCACTGAAGCTTTCTTT
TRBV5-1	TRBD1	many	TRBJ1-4	CASSPGGNNEKLFF	TGCGCCAGCAGCCCAGGGGGAAATAATGAAAAACTGTTTTTT
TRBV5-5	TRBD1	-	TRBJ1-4	CASIGKGQGAEKLFF	TGTGCCAGCATAGGGAAGGGACAGGGCGCTGAAAAACTGTTTTTT
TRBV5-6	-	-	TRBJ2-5	CASSLALQETQYF	TGTGCCAGCAGCTTGGCCCTCCAAGAGACCCAGTACTTC
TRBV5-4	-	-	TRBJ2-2	CASSLGLSPINTGELFF	TGTGCCAGCAGCTTGGGACTTTCCCCCATTAACACCGGGGAGCTGTTTTTT
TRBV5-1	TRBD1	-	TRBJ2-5	CASTTQTGGQETQYF	TGCGCCAGCACAACCCAGACAGGGGGACAAGAGACCCAGTACTTC
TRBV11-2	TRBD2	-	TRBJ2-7	CASSLEIGSGGLSYEQYF	TGTGCCAGCAGCTTAGAAATTGGTAGCGGGGGGTTATCCTACGAGCAGTACTTC
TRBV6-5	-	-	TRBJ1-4	CASSNSDSNEKLFF	TGTGCCAGCAGCAACTCGGACAGTAATGAAAAACTGTTTTTT
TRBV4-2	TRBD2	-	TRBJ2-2	CASGDQRGGTGELFF	TGTGCCAGCGGGGACCAAAGGGGAGGGACCGGGGAGCTGTTTTTT
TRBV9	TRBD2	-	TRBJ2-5	CASSVGSGEETQYF	TGTGCCAGCAGCGTAGGTAGCGGGGAAGAGACCCAGTACTTC
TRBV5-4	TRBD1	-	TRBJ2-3	CASSWGDRGSTDTQYF	TGTGCCAGCAGTTGGGGGGACAGGGGGAGCACAGATACGCAGTATTTT
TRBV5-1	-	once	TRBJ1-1	CASREGGRFDTEAFF	TGCGCCAGCCGTGAGGGGGGGCGATTTGACACTGAAGCTTTCTTT
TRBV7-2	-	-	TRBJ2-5	CASSPQETQYF	TGTGCCAGCAGCCCCCAGGAGACCCAGTACTTC
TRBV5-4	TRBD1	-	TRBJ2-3	CASSLEGTGADTQYF	TGTGCCAGCAGCTTGGAGGGGACAGGGGCAGATACGCAGTATTTT
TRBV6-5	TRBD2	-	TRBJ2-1	CASRASAGGNEQFF	TGTGCCAGCAGGGCATCAGCGGGAGGGAATGAGCAGTTCTTC
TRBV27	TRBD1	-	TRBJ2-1	CAGPPDRGRVWATEYNEQFF	TGTGCCGGCCCCCCCGACAGGGGGCGCGTATGGGCTACCGAATACAATGAGCAGTTCTTC
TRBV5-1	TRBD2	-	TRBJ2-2	CASSFTSAHTGELFF	TGCGCCAGCAGCTTTACTAGCGCCCACACCGGGGAGCTGTTTTTT
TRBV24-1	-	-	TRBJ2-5	CATSDFQGWETQYF	TGTGCCACCAGTGATTTCCAGGGTTGGGAGACCCAGTACTTC
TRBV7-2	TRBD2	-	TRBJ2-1	CASSSSGTSGRAANEQFF	TGTGCCAGCAGCTCATCCGGGACTAGCGGGAGGGCCGCTAATGAGCAGTTCTTC
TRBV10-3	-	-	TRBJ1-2	CAISVEGGTEGYTF	TGTGCCATCAGTGTGGAGGGGGGGACGGAGGGCTACACCTTC
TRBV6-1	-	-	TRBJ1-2	CASSEYSGGYTF	TGTGCCAGCAGTGAATACTCTGGTGGCTACACCTTC
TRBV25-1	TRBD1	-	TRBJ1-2	CASSSGQVFYGYTF	TGTGCCAGCAGCTCGGGACAGGTCTTCTATGGCTACACCTTC
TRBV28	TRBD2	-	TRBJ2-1	CASSLFSGGYNEQFF	TGTGCCAGCAGTTTATTTTCGGGGGGCTACAATGAGCAGTTCTTC
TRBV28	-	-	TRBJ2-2	CASCAAGEGAGELFF	TGTGCCAGTTGCGCTGCAGGGGAAGGCGCCGGGGAGCTGTTTTTT
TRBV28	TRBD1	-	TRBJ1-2	CASSYRGLGGYTF	TGTGCCAGCAGTTACAGGGGGCTGGGGGGCTACACCTTC
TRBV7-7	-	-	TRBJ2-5	CASSLGSRGQETQYF	TGTGCCAGCAGCTTAGGGTCCCGGGGCCAAGAGACCCAGTACTTC
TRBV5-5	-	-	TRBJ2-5	CASSSVSLGRGETQYF	TGTGCCAGCAGCTCCGTGTCTCTCGGGAGAGGTGAGACCCAGTACTTC
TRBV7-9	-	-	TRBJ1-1	CASSLEQNTEAFF	TGTGCCAGCAGCTTAGAGCAGAACACTGAAGCTTTCTTT
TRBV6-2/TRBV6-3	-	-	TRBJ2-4	CASSYSVRGSNIQYF	TGTGCCAGCAGTTACTCTGTTAGAGGTTCGAACATTCAGTACTTC
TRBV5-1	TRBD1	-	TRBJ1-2	CASSWDRSPYGYTF	TGCGCCAGCAGCTGGGACAGGAGTCCATATGGCTACACCTTC
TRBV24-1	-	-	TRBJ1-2	CATSDKSWGGYGYTF	TGTGCCACCAGTGACAAAAGTTGGGGCGGCTATGGCTACACCTTC
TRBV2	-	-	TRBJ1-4	CASSAPPETATNEKLFF	TGTGCCAGCAGCGCACCCCCCGAGACAGCAACTAATGAAAAACTGTTTTTT
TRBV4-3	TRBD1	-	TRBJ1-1	CASSQSTGVGTEAFF	TGCGCCAGCAGCCAATCCACAGGGGTAGGGACTGAAGCTTTCTTT